This T cell receptor (beta chain) was sequenced during a study of T cell responses to AZD1222 COVID-19 vaccine. Losses at the gene ends were 2 bases for V and 5 bases for J; bases not matched to a gene: 18. The CDR3 loop spans 18 amino acids. Germline CDR1 is SNHLY and CDR2 is FYNNEI. Clones were read by immunoSEQ multiplex PCR, and TCRdb kept only the in-frame ones, dropping some. The sample shows more than 95,000 clones, about 81% of them seen only once. The specimen was peripheral blood, collected on day 0 of AZD1222 vaccination. The chain has TRBV2 and TRBJ2-7, with 7 bases identical to TRBD2. This TCR was recovered from an adult in good health. In nucleotides, the CDR3 is TGTGCCAGCAGTGAAAGTATACTAGCGACGTCCCAACGAGACGAGCAGTACTTC. Its protein product is CASSESILATSQRDEQYF.